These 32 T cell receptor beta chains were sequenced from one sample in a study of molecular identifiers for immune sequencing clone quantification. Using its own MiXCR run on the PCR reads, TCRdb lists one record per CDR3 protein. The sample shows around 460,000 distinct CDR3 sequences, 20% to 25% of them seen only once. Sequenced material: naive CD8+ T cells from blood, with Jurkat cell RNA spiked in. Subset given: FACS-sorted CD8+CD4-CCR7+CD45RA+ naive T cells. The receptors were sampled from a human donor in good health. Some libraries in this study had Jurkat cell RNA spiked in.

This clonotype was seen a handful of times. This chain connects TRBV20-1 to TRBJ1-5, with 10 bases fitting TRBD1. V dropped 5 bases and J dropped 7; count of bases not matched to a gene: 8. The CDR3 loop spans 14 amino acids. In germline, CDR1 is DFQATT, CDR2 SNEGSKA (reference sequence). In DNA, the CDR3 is TGCAGTGCTGGGACAGGGGTCCTTCAGCAGCCCCAGCATTTT. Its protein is CSAGTGVLQQPQHF.

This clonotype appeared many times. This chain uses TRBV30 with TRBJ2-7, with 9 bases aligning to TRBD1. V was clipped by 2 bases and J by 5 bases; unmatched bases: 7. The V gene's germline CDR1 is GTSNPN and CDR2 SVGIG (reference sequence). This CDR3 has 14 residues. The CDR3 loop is CAWSPGQGSHEQYF. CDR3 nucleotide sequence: TGTGCCTGGAGTCCGGGACAGGGTAGCCACGAGCAGTACTTC.

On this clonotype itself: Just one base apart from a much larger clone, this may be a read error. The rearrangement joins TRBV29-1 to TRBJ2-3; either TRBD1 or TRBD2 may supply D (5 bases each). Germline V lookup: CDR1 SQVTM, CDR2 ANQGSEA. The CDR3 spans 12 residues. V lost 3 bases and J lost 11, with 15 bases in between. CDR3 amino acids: CSVERIGDEQYF. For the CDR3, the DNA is TGCAGCGTTGAGAGAATTGGGGACGAGCAGTATTTT.

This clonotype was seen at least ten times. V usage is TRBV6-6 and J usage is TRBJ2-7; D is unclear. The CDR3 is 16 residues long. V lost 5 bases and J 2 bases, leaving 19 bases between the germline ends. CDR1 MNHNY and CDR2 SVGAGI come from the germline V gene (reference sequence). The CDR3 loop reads CASSRGPETRAYEQYF. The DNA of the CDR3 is TGTGCCAGCAGTCGAGGCCCGGAAACCCGTGCCTACGAGCAGTACTTC.

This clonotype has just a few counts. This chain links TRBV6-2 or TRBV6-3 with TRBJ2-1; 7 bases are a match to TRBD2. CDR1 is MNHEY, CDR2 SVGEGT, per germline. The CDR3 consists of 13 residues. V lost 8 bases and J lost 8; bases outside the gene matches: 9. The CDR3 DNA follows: TGTGCCAGCGGGTTGCGGGAGTTGGATGAGCAGTTCTTC. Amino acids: CASGLRELDEQFF.

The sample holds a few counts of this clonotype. The CDR3: CASSSNLQGANQPQHF. For the CDR3, the DNA is TGTGCCAGCAGTTCTAACCTACAGGGGGCCAATCAGCCCCAGCATTTT. This rearrangement joins TRBV28 to TRBJ1-5; TRBD1 agrees at 9 bases. Germline CDR1 and CDR2: MDHEN and SYDVKM. The J segment lost 3 bases and the V segment lost 4 bases, leaving 7 bases of the junction unmatched. This CDR3 region has 16 residues.

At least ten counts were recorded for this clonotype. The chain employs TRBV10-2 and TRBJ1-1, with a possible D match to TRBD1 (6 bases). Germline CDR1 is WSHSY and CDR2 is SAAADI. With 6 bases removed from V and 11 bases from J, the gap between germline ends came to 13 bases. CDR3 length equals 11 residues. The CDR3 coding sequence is TGCGCCAGCAGCGCGACAGGAGGGGCTTTCTTT. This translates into CASSATGGAFF.

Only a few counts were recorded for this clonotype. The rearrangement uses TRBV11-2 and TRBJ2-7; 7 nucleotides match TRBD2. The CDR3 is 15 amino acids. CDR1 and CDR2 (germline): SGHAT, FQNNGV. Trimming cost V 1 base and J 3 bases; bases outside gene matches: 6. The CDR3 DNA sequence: TGTGCCAGCAGCTTAGGGGCTAGCGGATACTACGAGCAGTACTTC. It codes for CASSLGASGYYEQYF.

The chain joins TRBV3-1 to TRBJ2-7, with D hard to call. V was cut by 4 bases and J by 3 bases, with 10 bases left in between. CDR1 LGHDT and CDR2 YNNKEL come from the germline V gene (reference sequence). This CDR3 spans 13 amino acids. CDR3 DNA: TGTGCCAGCAGCCCTCGTTACGGCTACGAGCAGTACTTC. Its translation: CASSPRYGYEQYF.

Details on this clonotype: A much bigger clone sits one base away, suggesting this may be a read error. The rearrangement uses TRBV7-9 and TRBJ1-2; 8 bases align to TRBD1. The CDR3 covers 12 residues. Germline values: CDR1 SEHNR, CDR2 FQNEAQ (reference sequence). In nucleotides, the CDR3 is TGTGCCAGCAGCTTATCAGACAGGGGAACTATTTTC. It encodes CASSLSDRGTIF.

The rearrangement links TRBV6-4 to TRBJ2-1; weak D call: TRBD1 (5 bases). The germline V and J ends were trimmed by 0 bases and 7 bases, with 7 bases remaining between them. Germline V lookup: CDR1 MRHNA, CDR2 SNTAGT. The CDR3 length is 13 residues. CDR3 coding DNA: TGTGCCAGCAGTGACTCATCAGGGAATGAGCAGTTCTTC. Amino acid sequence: CASSDSSGNEQFF.

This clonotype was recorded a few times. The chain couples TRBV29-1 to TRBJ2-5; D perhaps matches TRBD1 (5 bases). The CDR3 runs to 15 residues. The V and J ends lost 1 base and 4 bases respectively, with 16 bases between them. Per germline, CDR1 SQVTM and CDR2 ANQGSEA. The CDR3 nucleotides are TGCAGCGTTGAAGCAGGACCCTTTCAGGGAGAGACCCAGTACTTC. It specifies CSVEAGPFQGETQYF.

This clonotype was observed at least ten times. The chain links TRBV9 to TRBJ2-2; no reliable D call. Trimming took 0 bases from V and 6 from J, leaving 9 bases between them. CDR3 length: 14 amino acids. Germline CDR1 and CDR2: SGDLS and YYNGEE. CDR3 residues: CASSVGGSPGELFF. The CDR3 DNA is TGTGCCAGCAGCGTAGGCGGTAGCCCCGGGGAGCTGTTTTTT. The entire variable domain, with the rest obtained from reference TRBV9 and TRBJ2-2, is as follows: DSGVTQTPKHLITATGQRVTLRCSPRSGDLSVYWYQQSLDQGLQFLIQYYNGEERAKGNILERFSAQQFPDLHSELNLSSLELGDSALYFCASSVGGSPGELFFGEGSRLTVL.

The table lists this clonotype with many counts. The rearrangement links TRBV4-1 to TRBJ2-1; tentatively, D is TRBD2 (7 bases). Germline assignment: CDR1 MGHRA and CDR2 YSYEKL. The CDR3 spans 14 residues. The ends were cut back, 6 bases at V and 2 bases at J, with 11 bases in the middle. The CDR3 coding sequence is TGCGCCAGCAGTGTAGGGGGGGCCTACAATGAGCAGTTCTTC. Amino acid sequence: CASSVGGAYNEQFF.

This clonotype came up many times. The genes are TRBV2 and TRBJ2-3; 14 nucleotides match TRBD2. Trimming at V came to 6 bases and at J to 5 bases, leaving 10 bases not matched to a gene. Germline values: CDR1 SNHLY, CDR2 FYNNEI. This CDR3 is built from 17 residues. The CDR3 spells CASSKWGLAGDEDTQYF. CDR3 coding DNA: TGTGCCAGCAGCAAATGGGGACTAGCGGGGGATGAAGATACGCAGTATTTT.

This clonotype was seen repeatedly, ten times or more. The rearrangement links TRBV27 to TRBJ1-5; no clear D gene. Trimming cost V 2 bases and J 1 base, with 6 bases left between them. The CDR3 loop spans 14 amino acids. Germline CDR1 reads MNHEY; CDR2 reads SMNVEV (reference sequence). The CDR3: CASSLKGSNQPQHF. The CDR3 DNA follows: TGTGCCAGCAGTTTAAAGGGAAGCAATCAGCCCCAGCATTTT.

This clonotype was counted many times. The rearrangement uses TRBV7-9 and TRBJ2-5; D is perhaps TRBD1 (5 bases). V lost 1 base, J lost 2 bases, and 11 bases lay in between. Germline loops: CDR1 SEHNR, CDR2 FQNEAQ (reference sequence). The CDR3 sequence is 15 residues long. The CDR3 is CASSLEVDSQETQYF. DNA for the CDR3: TGTGCCAGCAGCTTAGAAGTAGACAGTCAAGAGACCCAGTACTTC. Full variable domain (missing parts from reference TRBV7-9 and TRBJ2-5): DTGVSQNPRHKITKRGQNVTFRCDPISEHNRLYWYRQTLGQGPEFLTYFQNEAQLEKSRLLSDRFSAERPKGSFSTLEIQRTEQGDSAMYLCASSLEVDSQETQYFGPGTRLLVL.

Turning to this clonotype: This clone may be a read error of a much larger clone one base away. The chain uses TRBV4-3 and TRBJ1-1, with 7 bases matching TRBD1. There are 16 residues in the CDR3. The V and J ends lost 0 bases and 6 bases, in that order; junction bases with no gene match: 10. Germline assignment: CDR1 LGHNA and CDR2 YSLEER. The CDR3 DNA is TGCGCCAGCAGCCAAGAAAGGCAGGGGGAAAACGCTGAAGCTTTCTTT. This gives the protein CASSQERQGENAEAFF.

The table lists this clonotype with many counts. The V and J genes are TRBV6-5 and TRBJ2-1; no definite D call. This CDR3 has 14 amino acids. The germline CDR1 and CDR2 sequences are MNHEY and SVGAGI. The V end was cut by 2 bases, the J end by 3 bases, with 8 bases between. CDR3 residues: CASSYLQNYNEQFF. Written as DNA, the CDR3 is TGTGCCAGCAGTTACCTACAGAACTACAATGAGCAGTTCTTC.

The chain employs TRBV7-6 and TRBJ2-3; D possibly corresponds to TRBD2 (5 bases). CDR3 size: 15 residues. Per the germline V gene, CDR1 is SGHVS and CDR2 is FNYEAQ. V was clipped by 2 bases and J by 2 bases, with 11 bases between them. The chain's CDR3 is CASSLSGFDTDTQYF. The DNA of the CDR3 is TGTGCCAGCAGCTTAAGCGGATTCGACACAGATACGCAGTATTTT.

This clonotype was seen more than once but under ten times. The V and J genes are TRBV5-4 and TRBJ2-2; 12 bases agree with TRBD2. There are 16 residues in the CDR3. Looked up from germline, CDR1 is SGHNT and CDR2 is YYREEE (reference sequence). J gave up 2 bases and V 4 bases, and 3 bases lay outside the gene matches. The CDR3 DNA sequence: TGTGCCAGCAGCGGACTAGCGGGAACCAACACCGGGGAGCTGTTTTTT. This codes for CASSGLAGTNTGELFF. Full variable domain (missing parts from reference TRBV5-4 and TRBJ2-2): ETGVTQSPTHLIKTRGQQVTLRCSSQSGHNTVSWYQQALGQGPQFIFQYYREEENGRGNFPPRFSGLQFPNYSSELNVNALELDDSALYLCASSGLAGTNTGELFFGEGSRLTVL.

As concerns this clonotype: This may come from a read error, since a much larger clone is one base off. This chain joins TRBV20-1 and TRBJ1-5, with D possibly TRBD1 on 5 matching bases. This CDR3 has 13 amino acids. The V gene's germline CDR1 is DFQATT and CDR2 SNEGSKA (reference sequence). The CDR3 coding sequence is TGCGGTGTACCGGGACTCCTGGATCAGCCCCAGCATTTT. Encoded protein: CGVPGLLDQPQHF.

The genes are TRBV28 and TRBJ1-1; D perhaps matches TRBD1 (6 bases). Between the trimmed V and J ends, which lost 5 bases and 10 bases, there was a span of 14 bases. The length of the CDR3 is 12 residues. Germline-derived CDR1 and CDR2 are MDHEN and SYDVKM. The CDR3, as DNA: TGTGCCAGCAGTCCTTACGGGGGGCGAGCTTTCTTT. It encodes CASSPYGGRAFF.

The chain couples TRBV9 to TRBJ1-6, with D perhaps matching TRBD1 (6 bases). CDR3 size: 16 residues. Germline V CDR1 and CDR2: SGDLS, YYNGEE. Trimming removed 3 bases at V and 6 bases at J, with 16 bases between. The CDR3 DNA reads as TGTGCCAGCAGCGAATTGGGAGGGGGACCTAATTCACCCCTCCACTTT. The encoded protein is CASSELGGGPNSPLHF.

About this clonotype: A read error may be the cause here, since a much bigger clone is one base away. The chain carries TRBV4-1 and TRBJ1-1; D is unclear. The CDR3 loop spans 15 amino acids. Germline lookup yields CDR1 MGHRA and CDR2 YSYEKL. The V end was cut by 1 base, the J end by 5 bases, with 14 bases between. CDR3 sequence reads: CASSQVGPWMTEAFF. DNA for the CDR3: TGCGCCAGCAGCCAAGTGGGTCCATGGATGACTGAAGCTTTCTTT.

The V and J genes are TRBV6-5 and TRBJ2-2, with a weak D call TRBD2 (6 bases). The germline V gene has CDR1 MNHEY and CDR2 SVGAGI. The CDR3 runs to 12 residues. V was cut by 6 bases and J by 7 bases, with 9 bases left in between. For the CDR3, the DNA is TGTGCCAGCAGGGACGGGGGCGGGGAGCTGTTTTTT. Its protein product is CASRDGGGELFF.

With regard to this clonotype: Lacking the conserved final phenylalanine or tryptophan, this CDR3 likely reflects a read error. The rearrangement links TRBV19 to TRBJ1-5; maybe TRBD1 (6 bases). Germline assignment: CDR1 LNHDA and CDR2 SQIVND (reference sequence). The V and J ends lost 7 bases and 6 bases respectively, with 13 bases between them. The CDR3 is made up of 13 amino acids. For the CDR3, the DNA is TGTGCCAGTACCGACACAGGGCCTCAGCCCCAGCATTTG. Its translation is CASTDTGPQPQHL.

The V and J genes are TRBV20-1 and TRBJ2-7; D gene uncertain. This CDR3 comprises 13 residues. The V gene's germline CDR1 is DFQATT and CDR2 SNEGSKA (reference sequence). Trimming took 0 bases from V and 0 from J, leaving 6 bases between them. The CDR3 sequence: CSARDWVSYEQYF. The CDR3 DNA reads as TGCAGTGCTAGAGATTGGGTCTCCTACGAGCAGTACTTC.

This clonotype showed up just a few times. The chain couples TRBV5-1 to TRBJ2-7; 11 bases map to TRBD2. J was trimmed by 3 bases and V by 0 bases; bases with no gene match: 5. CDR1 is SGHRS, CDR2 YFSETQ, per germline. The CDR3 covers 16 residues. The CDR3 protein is CASSLVGGTSGYEQYF. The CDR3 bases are TGCGCCAGCAGCTTGGTGGGGGGGACTAGCGGCTACGAGCAGTACTTC.

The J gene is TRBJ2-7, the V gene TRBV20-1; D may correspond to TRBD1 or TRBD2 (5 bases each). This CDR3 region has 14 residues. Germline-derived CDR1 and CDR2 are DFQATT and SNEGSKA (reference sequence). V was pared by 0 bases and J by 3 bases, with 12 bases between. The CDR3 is CSARDGDRYYEQYF. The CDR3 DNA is TGCAGTGCTAGAGACGGGGACCGCTACTACGAGCAGTACTTC.

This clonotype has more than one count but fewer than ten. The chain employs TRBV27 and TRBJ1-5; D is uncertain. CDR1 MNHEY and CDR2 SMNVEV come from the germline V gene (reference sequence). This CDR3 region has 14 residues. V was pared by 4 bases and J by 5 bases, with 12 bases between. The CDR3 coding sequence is TGTGCCAGCAGTTCCAGGTTGTTTCATCAGCCCCAGCATTTT. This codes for CASSSRLFHQPQHF.

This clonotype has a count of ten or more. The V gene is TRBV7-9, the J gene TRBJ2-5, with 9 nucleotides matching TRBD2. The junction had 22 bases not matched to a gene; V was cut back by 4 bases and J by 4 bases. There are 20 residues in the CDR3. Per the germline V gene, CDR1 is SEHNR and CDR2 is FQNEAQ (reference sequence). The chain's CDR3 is CASSSQTASGDEPIPETQYF. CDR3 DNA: TGTGCCAGCAGCTCCCAGACGGCTAGCGGGGACGAACCGATCCCAGAGACCCAGTACTTC.